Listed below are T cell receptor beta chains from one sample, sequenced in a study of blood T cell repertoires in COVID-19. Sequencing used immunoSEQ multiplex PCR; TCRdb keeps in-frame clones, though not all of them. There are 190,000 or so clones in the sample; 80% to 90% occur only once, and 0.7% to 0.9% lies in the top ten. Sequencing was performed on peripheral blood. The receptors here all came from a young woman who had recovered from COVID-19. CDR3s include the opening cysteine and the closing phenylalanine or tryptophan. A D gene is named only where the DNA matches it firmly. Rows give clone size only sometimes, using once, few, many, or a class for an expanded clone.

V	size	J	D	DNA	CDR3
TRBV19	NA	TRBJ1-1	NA	TGTGCCAGTAGTAGCACAGTGAACACTGAAGCTTTCTTT	CASSSTVNTEAFF
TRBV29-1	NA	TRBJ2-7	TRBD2	TGCAGCGTTGAAGTGTGGAAGCCGGGACTAGCGGGGGGAGGGCAGTACTTC	CSVEVWKPGLAGGGQYF
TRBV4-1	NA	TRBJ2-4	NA	TGCGCCAGCAGCGTGCGGGACCTTAACCCTTCAAACATTCAGTACTTC	CASSVRDLNPSNIQYF
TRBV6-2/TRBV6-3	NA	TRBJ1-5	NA	TGTGCCAGCAGTTACGAGGGTTATCAGCCCCAGCATTTT	CASSYEGYQPQHF
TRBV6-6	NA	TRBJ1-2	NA	TGTGCCAGCAGCCTGGGTGGGGGGGGCAGCGTAGATGGCTACACCTTC	CASSLGGGGSVDGYTF
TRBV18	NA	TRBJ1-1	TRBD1	TGTGCCAGCTCACCAGGGACAGGGTTGAACACTGAAGCTTTCTTT	CASSPGTGLNTEAFF
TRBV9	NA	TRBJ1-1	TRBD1	TGTGCCAGCAGCGCCTCTCACAGGGGTGCTGAAGCTTTCTTT	CASSASHRGAEAFF
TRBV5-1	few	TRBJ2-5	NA	TGCGCCAGCAGCTTACAGGGCAGGCAAGAGACCCAGTACTTC	CASSLQGRQETQYF
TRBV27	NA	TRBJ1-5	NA	TGTGCCAGCAGTTTATCGTCCAGGAGGTTCAATCAGCCCCAGCATTTT	CASSLSSRRFNQPQHF
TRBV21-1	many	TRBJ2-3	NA	TGTGCCAGCAGCAAGACTAGCGGGCAGTATTTT	CASSKTSGQYF
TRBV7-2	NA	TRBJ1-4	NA	TGTGCCAGCAGCTTCTATGCAACTAATGAAAAACTGTTTTTT	CASSFYATNEKLFF
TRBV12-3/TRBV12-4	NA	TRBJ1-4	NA	TGTGCCAGCAGTTTTCGGTCGGGGGAACTGTTTTTT	CASSFRSGELFF
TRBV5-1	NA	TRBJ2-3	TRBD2	TGCGCCAGCAGGGGGGGGACTAGCGGGCGCCTCACAGATACGCAGTATTTT	CASRGGTSGRLTDTQYF
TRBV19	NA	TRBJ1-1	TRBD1	TGTGCCAGTAGCGGGTTAGTCGGGACAGGCAAAACTGAAGCTTTCTTT	CASSGLVGTGKTEAFF
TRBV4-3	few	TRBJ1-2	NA	TGCGCCAGCAGCCACTCTCGGACAGTTGACTACACCTTC	CASSHSRTVDYTF
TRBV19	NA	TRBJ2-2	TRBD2	TGTGCCAGTAGTATAGGGGCTAGCGGCCCAACCGGGGAGCTGTTTTTT	CASSIGASGPTGELFF
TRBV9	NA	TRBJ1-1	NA	TGTGCCAGCAGCCCCCAGGGTTGGACTGAAGCTTTCTTT	CASSPQGWTEAFF
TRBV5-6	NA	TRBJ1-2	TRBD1	TGTGCCAGCAGCGTCACTCGGACAGGGGGCGCATATGACTATGGCTACACCTTC	CASSVTRTGGAYDYGYTF
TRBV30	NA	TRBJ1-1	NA	TGTGCCTCGAGGGACGGGGGATACACTGAAGCTTTCTTT	CASRDGGYTEAFF
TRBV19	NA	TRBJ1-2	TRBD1	TGTGCCAGTAGTTCACAGGGGGCCCTGTATGGCTACACCTTC	CASSSQGALYGYTF
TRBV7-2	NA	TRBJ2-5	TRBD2	TGTGCCAGCACCCCGGGAGGTTCCGAAGAGACCCAGTACTTC	CASTPGGSEETQYF
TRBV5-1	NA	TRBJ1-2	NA	TGCGCCAGCAGCTTCGACGACAGCTATGGCTACACCTTC	CASSFDDSYGYTF
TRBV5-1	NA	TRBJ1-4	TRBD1	TGCGCCAGCAGCTTGGGCGACAGGGGGACCAAGGAAAAACTGTTTTTT	CASSLGDRGTKEKLFF
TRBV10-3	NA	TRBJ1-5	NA	TGTGCCATCAGTGACAGGCACAGGGGCAATCAGCCCCAGCATTTT	CAISDRHRGNQPQHF
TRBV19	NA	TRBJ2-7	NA	TGTGCCAGTAGTATAGGTCCTTTTACGGGGCAGTACTTC	CASSIGPFTGQYF
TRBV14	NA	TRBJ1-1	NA	TGTGCCAGCAGCCAAGATCTCGGGAATAAGGGCACTGAAGCTTTCTTT	CASSQDLGNKGTEAFF
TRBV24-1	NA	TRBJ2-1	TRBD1	TGTGCCACGCCGGGACAGGGGTACAATGAGCAGTTCTTC	CATPGQGYNEQFF
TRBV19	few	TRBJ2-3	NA	TGTGCCAGTACCGTATATGGGACAAGCAGCACAGATACGCAGTATTTT	CASTVYGTSSTDTQYF
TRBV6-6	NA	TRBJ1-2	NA	TGTGCCAGCAGTTACTCGAATACCCGGGTAGATGGCTACACCTTC	CASSYSNTRVDGYTF
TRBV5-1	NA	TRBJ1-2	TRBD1	TGCGCCAGCAGCTTGGCGACAGGGGGTTATGGCTACACCTTC	CASSLATGGYGYTF
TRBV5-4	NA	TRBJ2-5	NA	TGTGCCAGCAGCATTCATCAAGAGACCCAGTACTTC	CASSIHQETQYF
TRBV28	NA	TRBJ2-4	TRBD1	TGTGCCAGCAGTTTCCCGACAGGGGGCACCTCCAAAAACATTCAGTACTTC	CASSFPTGGTSKNIQYF
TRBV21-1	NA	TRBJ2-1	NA	TGTGCCAGCAGCAAAGCCACTAGCAGAGATATAGGTGAGCAGTTCTTC	CASSKATSRDIGEQFF
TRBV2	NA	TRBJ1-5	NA	TGTGCCAGCAGGACTACAGGGAATAGCAATCAGCCCCAGCATTTT	CASRTTGNSNQPQHF
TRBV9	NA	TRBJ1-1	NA	TGTGCCAGCAGCGGAGAGAACAGGGAAGGAGATGAAGCTTTCTTT	CASSGENREGDEAFF
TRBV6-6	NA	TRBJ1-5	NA	TGTGCCAGCAGTTCACCGACCCAGGATAGCAATCAGCCCCAGCATTTT	CASSSPTQDSNQPQHF
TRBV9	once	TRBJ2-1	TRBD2	TGTGCCAGCAGCGTAGGGGTAGCGGGGGGTATCTACAATGAGCAGTTCTTC	CASSVGVAGGIYNEQFF
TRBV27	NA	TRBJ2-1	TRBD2	TGTGCCAGCCGTCTGACTAGCGGGGGGTATAATGAGCAGTTCTTC	CASRLTSGGYNEQFF
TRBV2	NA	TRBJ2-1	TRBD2	TGTGCCAGCAGTTTGCGGAACAGGGGCCTAGCGGGAGCCAGCTCCTACAATGAGCAGTTCTTC	CASSLRNRGLAGASSYNEQFF
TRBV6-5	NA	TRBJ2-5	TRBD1	TGTGCCAGCAGTTACTCGACAGGGTCGCAAGAGACCCAGTACTTC	CASSYSTGSQETQYF
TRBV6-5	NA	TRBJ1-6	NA	TGTGCCAGCAGCGCTGGGGAGACGAGTAGTTCACCCCTCCACTTT	CASSAGETSSSPLHF
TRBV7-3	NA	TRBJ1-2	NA	TGTGCCAGCAGCCCAGGACAGACGCCCTATGGCTACACCTTC	CASSPGQTPYGYTF
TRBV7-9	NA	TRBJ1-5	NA	TGTGCCAGCAGCTTCCCGGGGGATCAGCCCCAGCATTTT	CASSFPGDQPQHF
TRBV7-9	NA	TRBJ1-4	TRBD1	TGTGCCAGCAGCCCCACCGCGGACAGGGCAAGTGAAAAACTGTTTTTT	CASSPTADRASEKLFF
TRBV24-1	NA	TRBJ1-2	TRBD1	TGTGCCACCAGCAGGGGGCCGGGCGGCTACACCTTC	CATSRGPGGYTF
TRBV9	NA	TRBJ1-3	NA	TGTGCCAGCAGCGCCGGGGACACACTCTCTGGAAACACCATATATTTT	CASSAGDTLSGNTIYF
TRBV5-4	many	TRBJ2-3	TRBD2	TGTGCCAGCAGCCCTCTGGCGGGGGGGGCCACAGATACGCAGTATTTT	CASSPLAGGATDTQYF
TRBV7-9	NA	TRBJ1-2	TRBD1	TGTGCCAGCAGCTTACCCGACAGGGGGCAATATGGCTACACCTTC	CASSLPDRGQYGYTF
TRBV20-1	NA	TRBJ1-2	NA	TGCAGTGCTAGACAGACAGAAGGCTACACCTTC	CSARQTEGYTF
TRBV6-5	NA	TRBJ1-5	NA	TGTGCCAGCAGTTACTCCCAGGGCAACAATCAGCCCCAGCATTTT	CASSYSQGNNQPQHF
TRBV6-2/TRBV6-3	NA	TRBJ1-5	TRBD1	TGTGCCAGCAGTCCCGCCCGACAGGGGCTTACCAATCAGCCCCAGCATTTT	CASSPARQGLTNQPQHF
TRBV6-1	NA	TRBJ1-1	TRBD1	TGTGCCAGCAGTGAGGACAGGGGTAGGACTGAAGCTTTCTTT	CASSEDRGRTEAFF
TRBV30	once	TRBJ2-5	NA	TGTGCCTGGAGTGTAGGGCAGGGGCAAGAGACCCAGTACTTC	CAWSVGQGQETQYF
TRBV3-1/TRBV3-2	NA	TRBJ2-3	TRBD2	TGTGCCAGCAGCCAAGAGCCGGGACTAGGCACAGATACGCAGTATTTT	CASSQEPGLGTDTQYF
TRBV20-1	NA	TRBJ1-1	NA	TGCAGTGCTAGCAGTAACACTGAAGCTTTCTTT	CSASSNTEAFF
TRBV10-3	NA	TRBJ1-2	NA	TGTGCCATCAGTGAAGGGACAAGGTATGGCTACACCTTC	CAISEGTRYGYTF
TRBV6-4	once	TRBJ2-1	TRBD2	TGTGCCAGCAGTGACAGGGCGGGAGGGCCCTACAATGAGCAGTTCTTC	CASSDRAGGPYNEQFF
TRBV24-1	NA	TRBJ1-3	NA	TGTGCCACCAGTGATTTCAGAGACAGGGGAAACACCATATATTTT	CATSDFRDRGNTIYF
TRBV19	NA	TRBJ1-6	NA	TGTGCCAGTAGTATAGCAGGGGTCTCACCCCTCCACTTT	CASSIAGVSPLHF